This entry describes one T cell receptor (beta chain). Its antigen remains unidentified. Other DNA variants within this sample encode the same CDR3. These data are taken from a study of shared clonotypes between healthy human individuals. General observations from the study: The donor pool, a small one, limited the genetic and exposure-history diversity represented.

This CDR3 contains 13 residues. Germline V gene sequence: CDR1 GTSNPN, CDR2 SVGIG (reference sequence). Between the trimmed V and J ends, which lost 2 bases and 3 bases, there was a span of 11 bases. Using immunoSEQ multiplex PCR, the repertoire was profiled, and TCRdb retains in-frame clones only, with some absent. The sample lists 2,500,000 or so clones; roughly nine tenths were seen once. Input material: naive CD4+ T cells sorted from blood. Subset here: CD45RA+ positively selected. The chain carries TRBV30 and TRBJ2-7, with D possibly TRBD1 on 6 matching bases. The sequence was collected from a man between 18 and 35 years old in good health. In DNA form, the CDR3 reads TGTGCCTGGAGTTTGACAGGAGGCTACGAGCAGTACTTC. This codes for CAWSLTGGYEQYF. Drawing the rest from reference TRBV30 and TRBJ2-7, the complete variable domain is SQTIHQWPATLVQPVGSPLSLECTVEGTSNPNLYWYRQAAGRGLQLLFYSVGIGQISSEVPQNLSASRPQDRQFILSSKKLLLSDSGFYLCAWSLTGGYEQYFGPGTRLTVT.